This T cell receptor (beta chain) was sequenced in a study of cytomegalovirus exposure and HLA in healthy donors. Overall study results and limits: Common viral pathogens were later found to be apparently linked to several of the most significant clusters.

In the PCR, 60 Vbeta and 13 Jbeta primers were used. Repertoires were generated with immunoSEQ multiplex PCR, while TCRdb's copy carries only in-frame clones and drops some. The sample has around 150,000 clones, over 60% seen once. CDR1 and CDR2 (germline): SGHAT, FQNNGV. The V and J ends lost 5 bases and 2 bases respectively, with 16 bases between them. This CDR3 contains 15 residues. On this clone itself: Its antigen remains unidentified.

V and J are TRBV11-2 and TRBJ2-7; D is perhaps TRBD1 (6 bases). This receptor was obtained from a woman between 25 and 40 years old in good health and CMV-seropositive. The material sequenced was PBMCs. The CDR3 spells CASSKIQGIPYEQYF. CDR3 DNA sequence: TGTGCCAGCAGCAAGATACAGGGAATCCCCTACGAGCAGTACTTC.